A selection of T cell receptor beta chains follows, all from one sample in a study of T cell clonotyping in hematopoietic cell transplantation. Clones were read by immunoSEQ multiplex PCR, and TCRdb kept only the in-frame ones, dropping some. The sample lists 9,000 to 15,000 clones; 89% were seen once. Sequenced material: peripheral blood mononuclear cells. These receptor sequences come from a human donor who either received an allogeneic hematopoietic cell transplant for a myeloid malignancy or was a related donor (not recorded which). Some clones in this sample may be carry-over from other donors' samples. Both conserved end residues are part of each CDR3. The D gene is left open where the match is weak. Some rows have no size entry. The others give once, few or many, or a class for an expanded clone.

V gene,clone size,J gene,D gene,CDR3 length,CDR3 DNA,CDR3 protein
TRBV6-5,.,TRBJ2-2,.,16,TGTGCCAGCAGTTACGAGGGGACCACGAACACCGGGGAGCTGTTTTTT,CASSYEGTTNTGELFF
TRBV30,once,TRBJ1-1,TRBD1,13,TGTGCCTGGGACCCACAGGGGACCACTGAAGCTTTCTTT,CAWDPQGTTEAFF
TRBV11-2,.,TRBJ2-1,.,18,TGTGCCAGCAGCTCACTAAGGTCTTCCTTTGGCACCTACAATGAGCAGTTCTTC,CASSSLRSSFGTYNEQFF
TRBV30,.,TRBJ1-1,.,13,TGTGCCTGGAGCCCTTGGGTGAACACTGAAGCTTTCTTT,CAWSPWVNTEAFF
TRBV2,.,TRBJ2-3,TRBD2,17,TGTGCCAGCAACTTCGAACTAGCGGGGGGGAGCACAGATACGCAGTATTTT,CASNFELAGGSTDTQYF
TRBV9,once,TRBJ1-2,.,12,TGTGCCAGCAGCGGGGGGACCGATGGCTACACCTTC,CASSGGTDGYTF
TRBV7-9,.,TRBJ1-3,TRBD1,16,TGTGCCAGCAGCTTAGCGGGGACAGTGTCTGGGTCGACCATATATTTT,CASSLAGTVSGSTIYF
TRBV7-3,.,TRBJ2-2,.,13,TGTGCCAGCAGCTTCGGGGATTCCGGGGAGCTGTTTTTT,CASSFGDSGELFF
TRBV4-1,.,TRBJ2-2,TRBD2,17,TGCGCCAGCAGCCAAGCAAGCGGGGGGGTAAACACCGGGGAGCTGTTTTTT,CASSQASGGVNTGELFF
TRBV29-1,.,TRBJ1-2,TRBD1,14,TGCAGCGTTGAAGATTGGCCGGGACAGTATGGCTACACCTTC,CSVEDWPGQYGYTF
TRBV27,once,TRBJ1-5,.,14,TGTGCCAGCAGTGCCCGATGGGGGAATCAGCCCCAGCATTTT,CASSARWGNQPQHF
TRBV2,.,TRBJ1-5,TRBD1,16,TGTGCCAGCAGTGATGACAGGGGGCTGAGCAATCAGCCCCAGCATTTT,CASSDDRGLSNQPQHF
TRBV6-5,once,TRBJ1-1,.,14,TGTGCCAGCAGTTACTCTTCGGGGCCTTCTGAAGCTTTCTTT,CASSYSSGPSEAFF
TRBV19,.,TRBJ2-3,.,15,TGTGCCAGTAGTATTTTTTCTGGATGGCCAGACTCGCAGTATTTT,CASSIFSGWPDSQYF
TRBV6-6,once,TRBJ1-4,.,16,TGTGCCAGCAGTTACTCGATAATAGGTCCCAATGAAAAACTGTTTTTT,CASSYSIIGPNEKLFF
TRBV4-2,.,TRBJ1-2,.,17,TGTGCCAGCAGCCAAGAGTTGAGCGACGGCTACCTTTATGGCTACACCTTC,CASSQELSDGYLYGYTF
TRBV6-5,once,TRBJ2-7,.,16,TGTGCCAGCAGTTACTCGACTCCACCAGGGGTCAACGAGCAGTACTTC,CASSYSTPPGVNEQYF